What follows are 11 T cell receptor beta chains derived from one specimen sequenced in a study of T-cell memory formation after mild COVID-19. TCRdb ran MiXCR on the 5' RACE reads and lists one entry per CDR3 protein. Among around 470,000 distinct CDR3 sequences listed, around 20% were seen once. Sequencing was carried out using PBMCs or a T cell subset sorted from them (not recorded which). The source is an adult woman who had mild COVID-19 (a few samples of this study predate the infection). Cell type and time point are not known.

This clonotype was seen a handful of times. The J gene is TRBJ2-7, the V gene TRBV15; TRBD2 matches at 8 bases. The CDR3 is made up of 16 amino acids. Germline trimming cut 1 base from V and 5 bases from J; bases unmatched to any gene: 10. CDR1 is LNHNV, CDR2 YYDKDF, per germline (reference sequence). CDR3 bases: TGTGCCACCAGCAGAGCCTTACGGGGGGGCACCAACGAGCAGTACTTC. Translating it yields CATSRALRGGTNEQYF.

A few counts support this clonotype. The chain has TRBV29-1 and TRBJ2-7, with unresolved D. The CDR3 is 11 residues long. Trimming removed 0 bases from V and 8 bases from J, with 8 bases in between. Germline values: CDR1 SQVTM, CDR2 ANQGSEA. Here the CDR3 reads CSVEDKRKQYF. The CDR3 coding sequence is TGCAGCGTTGAAGATAAACGTAAGCAGTACTTC.

The CDR3 region has the DNA TGCGCCAGCAGCTTACCGGGGGCCGGCGGGGAGCTGTTTTTT. Translated, it gives CASSLPGAGGELFF. J is TRBJ2-2 and V is TRBV5-1; the D call may be TRBD1 or TRBD2 (6 bases each). V lost 2 bases, J lost 7 bases, and 12 bases lay in between. CDR1 and CDR2 (germline): SGHRS, YFSETQ. CDR3 length: 14 amino acids.

This clonotype has only a few counts. This sequence joins TRBV11-2 and TRBJ2-5; 9 positions match TRBD2. Germline V gene lookup returns CDR1 SGHAT and CDR2 FQNNGV. There are 15 residues in the CDR3. J lost 2 bases, V lost 6 bases, and 7 bases had no gene match. The CDR3 DNA is TGTGCCAGCAGTTATAGCGGGGGTGAGCAAGAGACCCAGTACTTC. Translating it yields CASSYSGGEQETQYF.

The chain joins TRBV2 to TRBJ2-1; D is undetermined. V lost 1 base and J 10 bases, leaving 8 bases between the germline ends. Germline CDR1 reads SNHLY; CDR2 reads FYNNEI. The CDR3 sequence is 12 residues long. The CDR3 loop is CASSEGWAEQFF. As DNA, the CDR3 is TGTGCCAGCAGTGAAGGGTGGGCGGAGCAGTTCTTC. Combining the CDR3 with reference TRBV2 and TRBJ2-1 gives the whole variable domain EPEVTQTPSHQVTQMGQEVILRCVPISNHLYFYWYRQILGQKVEFLVSFYNNEISEKSEIFDDQFSVERPDGSNFTLKIRSTKLEDSAMYFCASSEGWAEQFFGPGTRLTVL.

This clonotype was observed many times. J is TRBJ1-3 and V is TRBV15, with D maybe TRBD1 (5 bases). The germline V gene encodes CDR1 LNHNV and CDR2 YYDKDF (reference sequence). V was pared by 0 bases and J by 6 bases, with 18 bases between. CDR3 size: 17 residues. CDR3 sequence (DNA): TGTGCCACCAGCAGAGATCGGGCAGGGAGGGTGGAAAACACCATATATTTT. The encoded protein is CATSRDRAGRVENTIYF.

J is TRBJ1-4 and V is TRBV2; no clear D. The CDR3 runs 11 residues. Trimming cost V 4 bases and J 5 bases, with 2 bases left between them. Germline lookup yields CDR1 SNHLY and CDR2 FYNNEI. CDR3 bases: TGTGCCAGCAGTGGAAATGAAAAACTGTTTTTT. Encoded protein: CASSGNEKLFF.

This clonotype was counted a few times. The CDR3 here is CASSQDRHNEQFF. The DNA of the CDR3 is TGTGCCAGCAGCCAAGATCGCCACAATGAGCAGTTCTTC. This chain connects TRBV3-1 to TRBJ2-1; D call uncertain. The CDR3 spans 13 residues. The germline gives CDR1 LGHDT, CDR2 YNNKEL (reference sequence). Between the trimmed V and J ends, which lost 0 bases and 5 bases, there was a span of 5 bases.

In this sample, this clonotype turned up a few times. The V and J genes are TRBV7-9 and TRBJ2-7; D is unresolved. The length of the CDR3 is 13 residues. Germline V gene lookup returns CDR1 SEHNR and CDR2 FQNEAQ (reference sequence). V lost 5 bases to trimming and J lost 2 bases, with 10 bases between them. The CDR3 DNA is TGTGCCAGCAGCAAAGACAAGGCCTACGAGCAGTACTTC. Its protein is CASSKDKAYEQYF.

In this sample, this clonotype turned up a few times. The chain is built from TRBV5-1 and TRBJ1-1; D is undetermined. Germline V lookup: CDR1 SGHRS, CDR2 YFSETQ. Deletions cut 2 bases from V and 7 bases from J, with 9 bases between. The CDR3 has 12 amino acids. The CDR3 loop is CASSFRGFEAFF. In DNA form, the CDR3 reads TGCGCCAGCAGCTTCCGAGGGTTTGAAGCTTTCTTT.

Only one count was recorded for this clonotype. The gene calls are TRBV7-8 and TRBJ2-7; D possibly corresponds to TRBD1 (6 bases). The CDR3 has 13 residues. Germline V gene lookup returns CDR1 SGHVS and CDR2 FQNEAQ. V was clipped by 5 bases and J by 6 bases, with 14 bases between them. The CDR3 region is CASSNPSGVEQYF. CDR3 nucleotide sequence: TGTGCCAGCAGCAACCCCTCAGGGGTCGAGCAGTACTTC.